The clone carrying this TCR beta chain has more than one count but fewer than ten. Its antigen is still unknown. This sample is part of a study of beta chain features in type 1 diabetes. The study's findings and limits: All four CD4+ subsets of Type 1 diabetes patients contained TCRB CDR3s that were moderately but significantly shorter. No resolution was reached here on whether HLA type influences TCRB rearrangement.

TCRB transcripts that were expressed got sequenced, as all of the isolated RNA had been reverse transcribed. An average near 3.57 million reads came from naive, central memory and regulatory T cell samples. Clones were sequenced by immunoSEQ multiplex PCR, and TCRdb holds only the in-frame ones, with some missing. The sample lists a few hundred thousand clones, about 15% seen once, with roughly 0.019% in the top ten. There was one heparinised blood draw per donor, averaging approximately 120 mL. A sort by CD45RO/CCR7/CD25/CD127/CD95/CD27 yielded CD4+ naive, central memory, regulatory and stem cell-like memory cells. This receptor was obtained from a man in his thirties or forties with type 1 diabetes. Sequencing used naive CD4+ T cells from blood.

The CDR3 nucleotides are TGTGCCAGCAGCCAAGACCTCACAGAGAACACTGAAGCTTTCTTT. It translates to CASSQDLTENTEAFF. The V gene is TRBV4-2, the J gene TRBJ1-1, with D unclear. The V end was cut by 0 bases, the J end by 1 base, with 9 bases between. The CDR3 has 15 amino acids. Per the germline V gene, CDR1 is LGHNA and CDR2 is YNFKEQ.